The 25 T cell receptor beta chains below come from one sample, sequenced in a study of blood T cell repertoires in COVID-19. Clones were sequenced by immunoSEQ multiplex PCR, and TCRdb holds only the in-frame ones, with some missing. The profile shows approximately 180,000 clones, under 90% of them singletons. The sequenced material came from peripheral blood. These TCRs come from a person aged 65 to 79 with COVID-19, enrolled during active disease.

This chain joins TRBV19 and TRBJ1-1, with D perhaps TRBD1 (6 bases). Deletions cut 6 bases from V and 0 bases from J, with 17 bases between. The CDR3 totals 16 residues. Looked up from germline, CDR1 is LNHDA and CDR2 is SQIVND (reference sequence). The DNA for the CDR3 is TGTGCCAGTAGAATCACCGGACAGATCATGAACACTGAAGCTTTCTTT. Translated, it gives CASRITGQIMNTEAFF.

The rearrangement links TRBV18 to TRBJ1-1; TRBD1 agrees at 8 bases. V lost 1 base, J lost 4 bases, and 8 bases stayed unmatched. CDR1 is KGHSH and CDR2 is LQKENI in the germline V gene. The CDR3 length is 16 residues. The DNA for the CDR3 is TGTGCCAGCTCACCACAACGACAGGGGACAGGCACTGAAGCTTTCTTT. Protein product: CASSPQRQGTGTEAFF.

The chain has TRBV7-9 and TRBJ2-1, with 10 positions matching TRBD1. The germline V gene has CDR1 SEHNR and CDR2 FQNEAQ (reference sequence). V dropped 5 bases and J dropped 7; count of bases not matched to a gene: 5. CDR3 length: 14 residues. The CDR3 loop reads CASSPGQGYNEQFF. CDR3 sequence (DNA): TGTGCCAGCAGCCCGGGACAGGGGTATAATGAGCAGTTCTTC.

This sequence joins TRBV5-4 and TRBJ1-6; possible D gene TRBD1, 5 bases. CDR3 size: 15 residues. Trimming pared 0 bases from V and 8 bases from J, leaving 12 bases between. CDR1 is SGHNT, CDR2 YYREEE, per germline (reference sequence). The CDR3 sequence is CASSLAGPGDSPLHF. The CDR3 DNA sequence: TGTGCCAGCAGCTTGGCAGGGCCCGGTGATTCACCCCTCCACTTT.

The rearrangement joins TRBV19 to TRBJ1-3; D might be TRBD1 (5 bases). Trimming took 7 bases from V and 2 from J, leaving 15 bases between them. The CDR3 runs to 15 residues. Germline V gene lookup returns CDR1 LNHDA and CDR2 SQIVND (reference sequence). Written as DNA, the CDR3 is TGTGCCAGTACGGTAGCATGGGGCGCTGGAAACACCATATATTTT. This translates into CASTVAWGAGNTIYF.

This clone has just a few counts. V gene TRBV6-6 combines with J gene TRBJ1-5, with D perhaps matching TRBD1 (6 bases). V shed 5 bases and J shed 1 base, with 12 bases lying between them. In germline, CDR1 is MNHNY, CDR2 SVGAGI (reference sequence). CDR3 length equals 15 residues. CDR3: CASSGQSPSNQPQHF. The CDR3 coding sequence is TGTGCCAGCAGTGGACAGAGCCCAAGCAATCAGCCCCAGCATTTT.

J is TRBJ1-6 and V is TRBV28, with 7 bases aligning to TRBD1. With V trimmed by 7 bases and J by 7 bases, 10 bases remained unmatched. Looked up from germline, CDR1 is MDHEN and CDR2 is SYDVKM. CDR3 size: 15 residues. The CDR3 loop is CASTLDRVANSPLHF. CDR3 bases: TGTGCCAGCACCCTAGACAGGGTCGCCAATTCACCCCTCCACTTT. The complete variable domain, with remaining parts taken from reference TRBV28 and TRBJ1-6, reads DVKVTQSSRYLVKRTGEKVFLECVQDMDHENMFWYRQDPGLGLRLIYFSYDVKMKEKGDIPEGYSVSREKKERFSLILESASTNQTSMYLCASTLDRVANSPLHFGNGTRLTVT.

This clone appeared a single time. The CDR3, as DNA: TGTGCCACCAGTGATCCGGGACAGAGCTATGAAAAACTGTTTTTT. This gives the protein CATSDPGQSYEKLFF. The rearrangement joins TRBV24-1 to TRBJ1-4; 7 bases map to TRBD1. V was pared by 3 bases and J by 6 bases, with 6 bases of the junction left unmatched. The length of the CDR3 is 15 residues. In germline, CDR1 is KGHDR, CDR2 SFDVKD.

The rearrangement uses TRBV19 and TRBJ2-1, with 7 bases that match TRBD1. Germline V gives CDR1 LNHDA, CDR2 SQIVND (reference sequence). There are 17 residues in the CDR3. Trimming at V came to 6 bases and at J to 6 bases, leaving 17 bases not matched to a gene. CDR3 protein: CASRKSGQVINPNEQFF. The CDR3 DNA reads TGTGCCAGTAGAAAATCTGGACAGGTAATCAACCCCAATGAGCAGTTCTTC. The full variable domain, with the rest looked up from reference TRBV19 and TRBJ2-1, is DGGITQSPKYLFRKEGQNVTLSCEQNLNHDAMYWYRQDPGQGLRLIYYSQIVNDFQKGDIAEGYSVSREKKESFPLTVTSAQKNPTAFYLCASRKSGQVINPNEQFFGPGTRLTVL.

The sample holds one count of this clone. This sequence joins TRBV7-2 and TRBJ1-2; D is undetermined. Germline V gene lookup returns CDR1 SGHTA and CDR2 FQGNSA. The CDR3 totals 15 residues. Trimming left V 5 bases short and J 4 bases short, with 17 bases between. CDR3 sequence: CASSPTSAGSYGYTF. DNA of the CDR3: TGTGCCAGCAGCCCGACCAGCGCGGGTAGCTATGGCTACACCTTC.

The chain employs TRBV2 and TRBJ2-3, with 7 bases matching TRBD1. In germline, CDR1 is SNHLY, CDR2 FYNNEI. CDR3 length: 14 residues. The trim removed 2 bases at V and 4 bases at J, leaving 3 bases unmatched. The CDR3 sequence is CASSEYRGADTQYF. The CDR3 DNA sequence: TGTGCCAGCAGTGAATACAGGGGAGCAGATACGCAGTATTTT.

There are a few counts of this clone. The chain is built from TRBV3-1 (or the pseudogene TRBV3-2) and TRBJ2-5; tentatively, D is TRBD1 (6 bases). The CDR3 is 15 residues long. V gave up 1 base and J gave up 3 bases, with 12 bases separating them. Germline V gene sequence: CDR1 LGHDT, CDR2 YNNKEL (reference sequence). CDR3 bases: TGTGCCAGCAGCCAAGGCGGGCAGGGGAAAGAGACCCAGTACTTC. This gives the protein CASSQGGQGKETQYF.

The chain links TRBV27 to TRBJ1-5; 7 bases match TRBD1. Losses at the gene ends were 4 bases for V and 5 bases for J; bases not matched to a gene: 2. The CDR3 sequence is 13 residues long. Germline loops: CDR1 MNHEY, CDR2 SMNVEV (reference sequence). CDR3 amino acids: CASSWDSHQPQHF. The CDR3 DNA is TGTGCCAGCAGTTGGGACAGCCATCAGCCCCAGCATTTT.

The chain uses TRBV4-3 and TRBJ2-2, with D maybe TRBD2 (5 bases). This CDR3 has 17 amino acids. The germline gives CDR1 LGHNA, CDR2 YSLEER. Trimming took 0 bases from V and 7 from J, leaving 18 bases between them. CDR3 in DNA: TGCGCCAGCAGCCAAGATCGACGCAGTTGGGAGTACGGGGAGCTGTTTTTT. Its translation: CASSQDRRSWEYGELFF.

The chain recombines TRBV9 with TRBJ2-2; 13 bases map to TRBD2. This CDR3 has 16 amino acids. Germline V gene data show CDR1 as SGDLS and CDR2 as YYNGEE. The V segment lost 6 bases and the J segment 3 bases; nucleotides outside the gene matches: 5. The CDR3 DNA reads TGTGCCAGCAACCCACTAGCGGGAGGGGACACCGGGGAGCTGTTTTTT. This codes for CASNPLAGGDTGELFF. The whole variable domain, filled in from reference TRBV9 and TRBJ2-2, reads DSGVTQTPKHLITATGQRVTLRCSPRSGDLSVYWYQQSLDQGLQFLIQYYNGEERAKGNILERFSAQQFPDLHSELNLSSLELGDSALYFCASNPLAGGDTGELFFGEGSRLTVL.

The chain links TRBV2 to TRBJ2-5; tentatively, D is TRBD2 (6 bases). This CDR3 is built from 15 residues. V was cut by 7 bases and J by 1 base, with 16 bases left in between. Germline values: CDR1 SNHLY, CDR2 FYNNEI. This CDR3 reads CASKVEGLLQETQYF. The CDR3 nucleotides read TGTGCCAGCAAGGTGGAGGGACTCCTCCAAGAGACCCAGTACTTC. Full variable domain (outside the CDR3, taken from reference TRBV2 and TRBJ2-5): EPEVTQTPSHQVTQMGQEVILRCVPISNHLYFYWYRQILGQKVEFLVSFYNNEISEKSEIFDDQFSVERPDGSNFTLKIRSTKLEDSAMYFCASKVEGLLQETQYFGPGTRLLVL.

This rearrangement joins TRBV20-1 to TRBJ2-5; D gene unclear. Germline CDR1 is DFQATT and CDR2 is SNEGSKA (reference sequence). Trimming stripped 0 bases from V and 10 bases from J, with 9 bases between. This CDR3 comprises 11 residues. CDR3 sequence: CSAREPRDQYF. The CDR3 DNA reads TGCAGTGCTAGAGAGCCACGAGACCAGTACTTC.

V usage is TRBV12-3 or TRBV12-4 and J usage is TRBJ1-3; no clear D. The CDR3 is 13 amino acids. V lost 6 bases, J lost 0 bases, and 6 bases lay in between. The CDR3 DNA follows: TGTGCCAGCAGGCAGAACTCTGGAAACACCATATATTTT. Protein product: CASRQNSGNTIYF.

This chain joins TRBV5-1 and TRBJ2-3, with 8 positions matching TRBD1. Germline CDR1 SGHRS, CDR2 YFSETQ. V lost 5 bases, J lost 5 bases, and 13 bases stayed unmatched. The CDR3 loop spans 16 amino acids. Written as DNA, the CDR3 is TGCGCCAGCAGTTCTAGGACAGGGTCTTTCCTAGATACGCAGTATTTT. It is translated as CASSSRTGSFLDTQYF.

The rearrangement uses TRBV6-5 and TRBJ2-2, with D perhaps matching TRBD1 (6 bases). Germline values: CDR1 MNHEY, CDR2 SVGAGI. The CDR3 spans 13 residues. Trimming cost V 7 bases and J 4 bases, with 10 bases left between them. This chain's CDR3 is CASITGLTGELFF. CDR3 in DNA: TGTGCCAGCATCACAGGGCTCACCGGGGAGCTGTTTTTT.

This chain links TRBV28 with TRBJ2-5, with a tentative D call TRBD2 (6 bases). Germline assignment: CDR1 MDHEN and CDR2 SYDVKM. V was clipped by 1 base and J by 5 bases, with 20 bases between them. The CDR3 is 17 residues long. This chain's CDR3 is CASSLSYSGWKGETQYF. CDR3 bases: TGTGCCAGCAGTTTATCCTATAGCGGATGGAAGGGGGAGACCCAGTACTTC. Full variable domain (remainder filled in from reference TRBV28 and TRBJ2-5): DVKVTQSSRYLVKRTGEKVFLECVQDMDHENMFWYRQDPGLGLRLIYFSYDVKMKEKGDIPEGYSVSREKKERFSLILESASTNQTSMYLCASSLSYSGWKGETQYFGPGTRLLVL.

The rearrangement joins TRBV27 to TRBJ2-1; D is undetermined. This CDR3 is 13 amino acids long. Germline CDR1 and CDR2: MNHEY and SMNVEV (reference sequence). The V gene lost 3 bases and the J gene lost 7 bases, with 10 bases spanning the gap. The CDR3 bases are TGTGCCAGCAGTTTGGCCCTGGCAAATGAGCAGTTCTTC. Translation gives CASSLALANEQFF.

The chain combines TRBV11-2 with TRBJ2-5, with 12 bases that match TRBD2. The CDR3 length is 16 residues. CDR1 SGHAT and CDR2 FQNNGV come from the germline V gene. The V gene end was trimmed by 4 bases and the J gene end by 3 bases; junction bases not matched to a gene: 6. DNA for the CDR3: TGTGCCAGCAGCTCGAAATGGACTAGCGGGGAAGAGACCCAGTACTTC. This codes for CASSSKWTSGEETQYF.

This clone was detected many times. The chain combines TRBV5-1 with TRBJ2-3; a weak D match, TRBD1 (6 bases). V lost 0 bases and J 3 bases, leaving 11 bases between the germline ends. This CDR3 region has 15 residues. The V gene's germline CDR1 is SGHRS and CDR2 YFSETQ. The CDR3 protein is CASSLGRGRTDTQYF. CDR3 sequence (DNA): TGCGCCAGCAGCTTGGGCAGGGGAAGGACAGATACGCAGTATTTT. Drawing the rest from reference TRBV5-1 and TRBJ2-3, the complete variable domain is KAGVTQTPRYLIKTRGQQVTLSCSPISGHRSVSWYQQTPGQGLQFLFEYFSETQRNKGNFPGRFSGRQFSNSRSEMNVSTLELGDSALYLCASSLGRGRTDTQYFGPGTRLTVL.

The chain is built from TRBV19 and TRBJ2-3; possibly TRBD2 for D (6 bases). V was trimmed by 5 bases and J by 2 bases, leaving 17 bases between them. The CDR3 runs to 16 residues. Germline loops: CDR1 LNHDA, CDR2 SQIVND (reference sequence). The CDR3 is CASSSASAYSTDTQYF. The CDR3 coding sequence is TGTGCCAGTAGTTCGGCTAGCGCGTACTCCACAGATACGCAGTATTTT.